The clone carrying this T cell receptor beta chain was seen only once. Authors' analysis steps: How many nucleated cells were present was estimated from reference gene primer amplification. TCRdb keeps only in-frame clones here, not all; method: immunoSEQ multiplex PCR. The V and J calls and clone size were taken over from that table, and D and trimming were inferred from the DNA. The table has about 82,000 clones, around four fifths seen once. The data originate from a study of blood T cell repertoires in COVID-19. Study-wide context: Sites across the United States, Italy and Spain contributed samples from acute and convalescent COVID-19. T cells, B-cell-depleted T cells, or PBMCs provided the cDNA or gDNA that served as material.

The CDR3 is 15 residues long. Deletions cut 5 bases from V and 2 bases from J, with 13 bases between. Germline-derived CDR1 and CDR2 are SGHAT and FQNNGV. The rearrangement joins TRBV11-2 to TRBJ1-3; D not certain. The receptor's source is an elderly man with active or convalescent COVID-19. Specimen: peripheral blood. CDR3 amino acids: CASSPGSGTGNTIYF. The CDR3 DNA reads TGTGCCAGCAGCCCCGGTAGCGGAACTGGAAACACCATATATTTT.